Below are 13 T cell receptor beta chains sequenced from a single sample in a study of shared clonotypes between healthy human individuals. As defined, naive CD8 cells were CD45RO-negative and positively selected for CCR7, with terminally differentiated effector memory CD45RA+ cells excluded. The data were produced by immunoSEQ multiplex PCR, yet TCRdb's version contains in-frame clones alone and is incomplete. The sample comprises hundreds of thousands of clones, roughly 96% of which are singletons, and about 0.11% rests with the top ten. The sequencing sample was made of naive CD8+ T cells sorted from blood. These receptors originate from a woman in her twenties or thirties in good health.

This chain connects TRBV5-1 to TRBJ2-1; 7 nucleotides match TRBD2. With 4 bases clipped from V and 3 bases from J, the junction kept 13 bases outside the gene matches. Germline V gene sequence: CDR1 SGHRS, CDR2 YFSETQ. The CDR3 extends over 17 amino acids. CDR3 residues: CASSPPTRGENYNEQFF. CDR3 DNA: TGCGCCAGCAGCCCACCTACACGGGGGGAGAACTACAATGAGCAGTTCTTC.

The chain has TRBV7-9 and TRBJ2-5; a weak D match, TRBD2 (6 bases). The CDR3 sequence is 16 residues long. The germline V and J ends were trimmed by 5 bases and 5 bases, with 21 bases remaining between them. Looked up from germline, CDR1 is SEHNR and CDR2 is FQNEAQ (reference sequence). The CDR3 is CASSPRVWREGETQYF. DNA for the CDR3: TGTGCCAGCAGCCCCAGGGTTTGGCGGGAAGGTGAGACCCAGTACTTC.

This clone appeared a single time. Other DNA sequences within the sample encode an identical CDR3. The J gene is TRBJ2-7, the V gene TRBV5-6; D gene unclear. Between the trimmed V and J ends, which lost 0 bases and 3 bases, there was a span of 7 bases. There are 13 residues in the CDR3. Germline values: CDR1 SGHDT, CDR2 YYEEEE. CDR3 protein: CASSLGANYEQYF. CDR3 in DNA: TGTGCCAGCAGCTTGGGAGCGAACTACGAGCAGTACTTC.

This rearrangement joins TRBV27 to TRBJ1-1; 8 bases fit TRBD1. Trimming cost V 3 bases and J 0 bases; bases outside gene matches: 6. This CDR3 region has 16 residues. Germline V CDR1 and CDR2: MNHEY, SMNVEV (reference sequence). The CDR3 DNA reads TGTGCCAGCAGTTTCGGACAGGGCGGCGTGAACACTGAAGCTTTCTTT. Its translation: CASSFGQGGVNTEAFF.

The table lists this clone with a count of one. The chain has TRBV7-9 and TRBJ1-1; D is ambiguous. The CDR3 sequence is 15 residues long. The V and J ends lost 5 bases and 5 bases respectively, with 18 bases between them. Germline V gene lookup returns CDR1 SEHNR and CDR2 FQNEAQ (reference sequence). CDR3 amino acids: CASSPHEGVRTEAFF. The CDR3, as DNA: TGTGCCAGCAGCCCTCACGAGGGCGTGAGAACTGAAGCTTTCTTT.

The CDR3 DNA reads as TGTGCCAGCAGGGATCGCGGGAGGGCCGCTCGGGAGACCCAGTACTTC. Its protein product is CASRDRGRAARETQYF. V is TRBV2 and J is TRBJ2-5; 9 bases are shared with TRBD2. CDR1 is SNHLY and CDR2 is FYNNEI in the germline V gene. The CDR3 runs to 16 residues. The V and J ends lost 6 bases and 5 bases, in that order; junction bases with no gene match: 13.

This chain uses TRBV6-5 with TRBJ1-5; 11 bases fit TRBD1. CDR1 and CDR2 (germline): MNHEY, SVGAGI. CDR3 size: 16 residues. The V segment lost 0 bases and the J segment 5 bases; nucleotides outside the gene matches: 3. CDR3 protein: CASSYSGQGGHQPQHF. CDR3 coding DNA: TGTGCCAGCAGTTACTCGGGACAGGGGGGGCATCAGCCCCAGCATTTT.

The chain employs TRBV13 and TRBJ2-7; 7 nucleotides align to TRBD2. CDR3 length equals 17 residues. The J segment lost 4 bases and the V segment lost 1 base, leaving 13 bases of the junction unmatched. Germline assignment: CDR1 PRHDT and CDR2 FYEKMQ (reference sequence). CDR3 sequence (DNA): TGTGCCAGCAGCTTAGTCTCGTCCGGCGGGAGAAGGTACGAGCAGTACTTC. It translates to CASSLVSSGGRRYEQYF. The full variable domain, in which reference TRBV13 and TRBJ2-7 provide the parts outside the CDR3, is AAGVIQSPRHLIKEKRETATLKCYPIPRHDTVYWYQQGPGQDPQFLISFYEKMQSDKGSIPDRFSAQQFSDYHSELNMSSLELGDSALYFCASSLVSSGGRRYEQYFGPGTRLTVT.

The CDR3 region is CASSIPRNTNTGELFF. The CDR3 DNA reads TGTGCCAGTAGTATACCCCGAAATACGAACACCGGGGAGCTGTTTTTT. This chain joins TRBV19 and TRBJ2-2; D unclear. Trimming shortened V by 2 bases and J by 0 bases, and 10 bases separated the two germline ends. CDR1 and CDR2 (germline): LNHDA, SQIVND (reference sequence). The CDR3 loop spans 16 amino acids.

The CDR3 region is CASSASTENTEAFF. CDR3 nucleotides: TGTGCCAGCAGCGCCTCGACAGAGAACACTGAAGCTTTCTTT. The rearrangement uses TRBV7-3 and TRBJ1-1; possibly TRBD1 for D (5 bases). The V gene lost 5 bases and the J gene lost 1 base, with 11 bases spanning the gap. The CDR3 consists of 14 residues. In germline, CDR1 is SGHTA, CDR2 FQGTGA. The full variable domain, completed using reference TRBV7-3 and TRBJ1-1, is GAGVSQTPSNKVTEKGKYVELRCDPISGHTALYWYRQSLGQGPEFLIYFQGTGAADDSGLPNDRFFAVRPEGSVSTLKIQRTERGDSAVYLCASSASTENTEAFFGQGTRLTVV.

The chain employs TRBV6-5 and TRBJ2-1; tentative D call: TRBD2 (6 bases). Germline CDR1 is MNHEY and CDR2 is SVGAGI. V was trimmed by 2 bases and J by 6 bases, leaving 11 bases between them. The CDR3 is 14 residues long. CDR3 in amino acids: CASSYETRSNEQFF. CDR3 DNA: TGTGCCAGCAGTTACGAGACTAGAAGCAATGAGCAGTTCTTC.

This chain connects TRBV29-1 to TRBJ2-7, with 7 bases aligning to TRBD2. Germline V gene sequence: CDR1 SQVTM, CDR2 ANQGSEA. The CDR3 extends over 14 amino acids. Germline trimming cut 1 base from V and 6 bases from J; bases unmatched to any gene: 9. The CDR3 protein is CSVEGLADAGEQYF. In DNA, the CDR3 is TGCAGCGTTGAAGGCCTAGCGGACGCGGGCGAGCAGTACTTC.

This chain uses TRBV12-5 with TRBJ2-7; 7 nucleotides match TRBD1. There are 13 residues in the CDR3. Germline-derived CDR1 and CDR2 are LGHNT and FRNRAP. The V gene end was trimmed by 4 bases and the J gene end by 6 bases; junction bases not matched to a gene: 6. The CDR3 loop reads CASGWMTGSEQYF. CDR3 DNA sequence: TGTGCTAGTGGTTGGATGACAGGGAGCGAGCAGTACTTC.